This T cell receptor (beta chain) was sequenced during a study of T cells in Graves' hyperthyroidism and ophthalmopathy. A Clinical Activity Score of at least 3, a NOSPECS grade of at least 4 and a duration under 3 months were recorded in the ophthalmopathy patients. Germline CDR1 MNHEY, CDR2 SVGEGT. V lost 7 bases, J lost 5 bases, and 14 bases lay in between. This CDR3 spans 13 amino acids. From RNA transcripts, TCR beta CDR3 regions were amplified. An initial round of RT-PCR targeting the TCR CDR3 relied on the HTBI primer set. Each CDR3 protein gets one entry after TCRdb re-called the multiplex PCR reads with MiXCR. The repertoire holds around 610,000 distinct CDR3 sequences, approximately 14% seen once, with about 4% in the top ten.

This TCR was sampled from a woman aged 40 to 55 with Graves' ophthalmopathy. This chain joins TRBV6-2 or TRBV6-3 and TRBJ1-1; D might be TRBD1 (6 bases). The sequenced sample consisted of blood. The CDR3 protein is CASTKSGETEAFF. The CDR3 bases are TGTGCCAGCACGAAATCAGGGGAAACTGAAGCTTTCTTT.